The subject of this entry is one T cell receptor (beta chain). Repertoires were generated with immunoSEQ multiplex PCR, while TCRdb's copy carries only in-frame clones and drops some. Here the sample spans some 190,000 clones, more than 75% being singletons. This sample was included in a study of blood T cell repertoires in COVID-19. Study-level background: The United States, Italy and Spain were the sources of the acute and convalescent COVID-19 samples.

The CDR3 is made up of 20 amino acids. V lost 3 bases, J lost 2 bases, and 15 bases stayed unmatched. Germline values: CDR1 MGHRA, CDR2 YSYEKL. Input material: peripheral blood. The gene calls are TRBV4-1 and TRBJ2-7, with TRBD2 matching over 14 bases. This TCR was sampled from a person between 65 and 80 years old with COVID-19, enrolled during active disease. The CDR3 bases are TGCGCCAGCAGCCACCCGGACAGGGGACTAGCGGGAGAAATGACCTACGAGCAGTACTTC. Its translation: CASSHPDRGLAGEMTYEQYF.